A single sample is the source of the 18 T cell receptor beta chains below, sequenced in a study of cytomegalovirus exposure and HLA in healthy donors. It was with 60 Vbeta and 13 Jbeta primers that the PCR ran. Assay used: immunoSEQ multiplex PCR; TCRdb lists only in-frame clones, some missing. Of about 110,000 clones listed, more than 60% are singletons. The specimen sequenced was PBMCs. Receptors originate from a man under 40 in good health and CMV-seropositive.

The chain links TRBV6-5 to TRBJ2-7; maybe TRBD2 (5 bases). V lost 8 bases to trimming and J lost 3 bases, with 14 bases between them. Germline assignment: CDR1 MNHEY and CDR2 SVGAGI. The CDR3 loop spans 13 amino acids. The CDR3 loop reads CASSVDGDYEQYF. For the CDR3, the DNA is TGTGCCAGCTCTGTGGACGGGGACTACGAGCAGTACTTC.

This clone was recorded at least ten times. DNA for the CDR3: TGTGCCAGCAGCCCTAATCGTGCAGGGACTAATCAGCCCCAGCATTTT. It yields the protein CASSPNRAGTNQPQHF. The chain links TRBV7-2 to TRBJ1-5; D might be TRBD1 (5 bases). The germline V gene encodes CDR1 SGHTA and CDR2 FQGNSA. The CDR3 covers 16 residues. V was trimmed by 5 bases and J by 4 bases, leaving 18 bases between them.

This clone was seen a few times. V gene TRBV7-6 combines with J gene TRBJ2-1; D is perhaps TRBD1 (6 bases). CDR1 is SGHVS, CDR2 FNYEAQ, per germline. V was cut by 0 bases and J by 2 bases, with 11 bases left in between. The CDR3 is made up of 16 amino acids. Written as DNA, the CDR3 is TGTGCCAGCAGCTTAGCGGCAGGGGTCGCCTACAATGAGCAGTTCTTC. This sequence encodes CASSLAAGVAYNEQFF.

V gene TRBV5-1 combines with J gene TRBJ1-4, with 11 nucleotides matching TRBD1. Per the germline V gene, CDR1 is SGHRS and CDR2 is YFSETQ. Trimming removed 4 bases from V and 7 bases from J; junction bases left unmatched: 6. CDR3 length equals 15 residues. The CDR3 protein is CASSEGQGAGEKLFF. CDR3 coding DNA: TGCGCCAGCAGCGAAGGACAGGGGGCTGGTGAAAAACTGTTTTTT.

The V gene is TRBV27, the J gene TRBJ2-7; possibly TRBD2 for D (5 bases). Germline V gives CDR1 MNHEY, CDR2 SMNVEV (reference sequence). This CDR3 contains 15 residues. V shed 5 bases and J shed 3 bases, with 17 bases lying between them. CDR3 region: CASSTTAGNNYEQYF. As DNA, the CDR3 is TGTGCCAGCAGTACCACGGCCGGGAATAACTACGAGCAGTACTTC.

A single count supports this clone. The genes are TRBV27 and TRBJ2-3; D is possibly TRBD2 (6 bases). The V end was cut by 3 bases, the J end by 6 bases, with 19 bases between. CDR1 is MNHEY, CDR2 SMNVEV, per germline (reference sequence). The CDR3 runs 16 residues. CDR3 residues: CASSFVGAGGADTQYF. CDR3 in DNA: TGTGCCAGCAGTTTCGTAGGTGCAGGCGGGGCCGATACGCAGTATTTT.

V usage is TRBV9 and J usage is TRBJ2-1, with D perhaps TRBD1 (5 bases). Germline V gene lookup returns CDR1 SGDLS and CDR2 YYNGEE. V was clipped by 3 bases and J by 5 bases, with 9 bases between them. This CDR3 comprises 13 residues. The CDR3 reads CASSAIRDNEQFF. In nucleotides, the CDR3 is TGTGCCAGCAGCGCCATCAGGGACAATGAGCAGTTCTTC.

CDR3 sequence (DNA): TGCGCCAGCAGTCCCCAGCTTCCGACTGACTCCTATAATTCACCCCTCCACTTT. This sequence encodes CASSPQLPTDSYNSPLHF. The V and J genes are TRBV23-1 and TRBJ1-6; D gene uncertain. TRBV23-1 is marked as an open reading frame, function uncertain. Trimming shortened V by 4 bases and J by 0 bases, and 16 bases separated the two germline ends. CDR3 length: 18 residues.

The rearrangement uses TRBV5-1 and TRBJ2-1; 9 bases align to TRBD2. V dropped 0 bases and J dropped 5; count of bases not matched to a gene: 0. CDR3 length: 14 residues. Germline values: CDR1 SGHRS, CDR2 YFSETQ. The CDR3 DNA sequence: TGCGCCAGCAGCTTGGGACTAGCGGACAATGAGCAGTTCTTC. Its translation is CASSLGLADNEQFF.

This sequence joins TRBV6-5 and TRBJ2-5; D perhaps matches TRBD2 (7 bases). Judging by the DNA end, TRBJ2-7 fits better; the J call may be wrong. In germline, CDR1 is MNHEY, CDR2 SVGAGI. The CDR3 runs 14 residues. CDR3 sequence: CASSYSRGGHEQYF. Here the CDR3 DNA reads TGTGCCAGCAGTTACTCGAGGGGGGGCCACGAGCAGTACTTC.

J is TRBJ2-7 and V is TRBV4-1; 7 nucleotides agree with TRBD2. Per the germline V gene, CDR1 is MGHRA and CDR2 is YSYEKL. The V segment lost 5 bases and the J segment 2 bases; nucleotides outside the gene matches: 9. This CDR3 has 15 residues. The CDR3 DNA reads as TGCGCCAGCAGCAGGTCGGGGGGACCCACCTACGAGCAGTACTTC. Its translation: CASSRSGGPTYEQYF.

The chain has TRBV5-1 and TRBJ1-5, with D possibly TRBD1 on 5 matching bases. This CDR3 spans 14 amino acids. V was cut by 0 bases and J by 3 bases, with 7 bases left in between. From germline, CDR1 is SGHRS and CDR2 YFSETQ. This CDR3 reads CASSLGQPNQPQHF. The CDR3 nucleotides read TGCGCCAGCAGCTTGGGACAGCCCAATCAGCCCCAGCATTTT.

The chain uses TRBV9 and TRBJ1-2, with D maybe TRBD1 (6 bases). V shed 2 bases and J shed 2 bases, with 10 bases lying between them. Germline CDR1 and CDR2: SGDLS and YYNGEE. The CDR3 is made up of 14 amino acids. The chain's CDR3 is CASSVNRENYGYTF. Written as DNA, the CDR3 is TGTGCCAGCAGCGTTAACAGGGAAAACTATGGCTACACCTTC.

The gene calls are TRBV7-3 and TRBJ2-1; TRBD1 might be the D (5 bases). Germline CDR1 SGHTA, CDR2 FQGTGA. The CDR3 spans 13 residues. The ends were cut back, 3 bases at V and 5 bases at J, with 8 bases in the middle. This chain's CDR3 is CASSLQGNNEQFF. The CDR3 DNA reads TGTGCCAGCAGCTTGCAGGGAAACAATGAGCAGTTCTTC.

This chain links TRBV6-6 with TRBJ2-3; D uncertain. V was clipped by 2 bases and J by 1 base, with 10 bases between them. Per the germline V gene, CDR1 is MNHNY and CDR2 is SVGAGI (reference sequence). CDR3 length: 15 amino acids. The DNA of the CDR3 is TGTGCCAGCAGTTACGATCTGCGTGGCACAGATACGCAGTATTTT. It yields the protein CASSYDLRGTDTQYF.

This clone has only one observation. J is TRBJ1-1 and V is TRBV7-2, with a possible D match to TRBD1 (6 bases). This CDR3 is built from 15 residues. Germline assignment: CDR1 SGHTA and CDR2 FQGNSA. The V end lost 2 bases, the J end lost 0 bases, and 10 bases lay between the germline ends. The DNA of the CDR3 is TGTGCCAGCAGCTTACAGGGGACAATGAACACTGAAGCTTTCTTT. Translated: CASSLQGTMNTEAFF.

The rearrangement links TRBV21-1 to TRBJ1-2; the table gives TRBD1 as D, unverified against the DNA. TRBV21-1 is designated a pseudogene. The CDR3 runs 14 residues. The CDR3 DNA is TGTGCCAGCATCTCCGGGACAGGCTATTGTGGCTACACCTTC. Its protein is CASISGTGYCGYTF.

This rearrangement joins TRBV7-9 to TRBJ2-7; D gene ambiguous. The CDR3 loop spans 12 amino acids. The ends were cut back, 2 bases at V and 5 bases at J, with 7 bases in the middle. Germline CDR1 reads SEHNR; CDR2 reads FQNEAQ (reference sequence). The CDR3 DNA follows: TGTGCCAGCAGCTTATATGAGGACGAGCAGTACTTC. Translating it yields CASSLYEDEQYF.